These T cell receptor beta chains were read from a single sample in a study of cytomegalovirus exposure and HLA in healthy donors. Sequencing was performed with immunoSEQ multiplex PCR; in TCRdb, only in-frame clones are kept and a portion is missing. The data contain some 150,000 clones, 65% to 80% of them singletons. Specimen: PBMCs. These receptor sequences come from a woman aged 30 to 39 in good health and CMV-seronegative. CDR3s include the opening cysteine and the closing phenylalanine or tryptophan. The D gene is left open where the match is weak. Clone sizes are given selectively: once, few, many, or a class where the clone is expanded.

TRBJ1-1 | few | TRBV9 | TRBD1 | TGTGCCAGCAGCGTCCCAGGGGGCACTGAAGCTTTCTTT | CASSVPGGTEAFF
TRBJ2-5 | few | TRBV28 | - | TGTGCCAGCAGCCCCGCCGGGAGCCAAGAGACCCAGTACTTC | CASSPAGSQETQYF
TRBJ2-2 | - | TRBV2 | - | TGTGCCAGCAGTACTCTGACTAGGATCACCGGGGAGCTGTTTTTT | CASSTLTRITGELFF
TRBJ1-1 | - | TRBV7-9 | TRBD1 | TGTGCCAGCAGCTGGACAGGGCTGAACACTGAAGCTTTCTTT | CASSWTGLNTEAFF
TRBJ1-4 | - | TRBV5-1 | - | TGCGCCAGCGGTCAACAGGGTATAGGCGAAAAACTGTTTTTT | CASGQQGIGEKLFF
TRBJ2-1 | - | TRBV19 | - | TGTGCCAGTAGTATAGTTTCACAGGGAATTGAGCAGTTCTTC | CASSIVSQGIEQFF
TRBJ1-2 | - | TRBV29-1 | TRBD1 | TGCAGTTCCCTCGGACAGGATGGCTACACCTTC | CSSLGQDGYTF
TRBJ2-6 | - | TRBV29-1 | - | TGCAGCGTGATGACAGAGGTATTTGGGGCCAACGTCCTGACTTTC | CSVMTEVFGANVLTF
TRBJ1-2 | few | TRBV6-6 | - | TGTGCCAGCGACGAGGAGGGGCCCTCCTATGGCTACACCTTC | CASDEEGPSYGYTF
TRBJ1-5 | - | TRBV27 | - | TGTGCCAGCGGGGCGTTCGGGCCCCAGCATTTT | CASGAFGPQHF
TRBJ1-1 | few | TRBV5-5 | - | TGTGCCAGCCAGGTGTCGGGAGGGGACACTGAAGCTTTCTTT | CASQVSGGDTEAFF
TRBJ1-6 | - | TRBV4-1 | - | TGCGCCAGCAGCCAAAGCCCCGGGACTCCCGGGACACCCCTCCACTTT | CASSQSPGTPGTPLHF
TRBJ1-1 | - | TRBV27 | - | TGTGCCAGCAGTTCCGACAGATTCGCTTTTGAAGCTTTCTTT | CASSSDRFAFEAFF
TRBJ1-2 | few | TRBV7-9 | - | TGTGCCAGCAGCTTAGCGGCAGAAGGCTACACCTTC | CASSLAAEGYTF
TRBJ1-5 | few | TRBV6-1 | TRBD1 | TGTGCCAGCAGTCGACAGGGCGGCAATCAGCCCCAGCATTTT | CASSRQGGNQPQHF
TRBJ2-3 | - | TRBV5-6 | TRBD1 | TGTGCCAGCAGCGACCCGGGGGGACAGGGGTTAGATACGCAGTATTTT | CASSDPGGQGLDTQYF
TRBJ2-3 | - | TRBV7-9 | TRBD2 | TGTGCCAGCAGCTTAGGTGGACTAGCGGGGACCACAGATACGCAGTATTTT | CASSLGGLAGTTDTQYF
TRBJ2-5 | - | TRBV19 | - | TGTGCCACGGCCCCGAGACAGTACCAAGAGACCCAGTACTTC | CATAPRQYQETQYF
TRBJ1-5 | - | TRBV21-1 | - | TGTGCCAGCAGCACCGACAGGGGAGGTGGCAATCAGCCCCAGCATTTT | CASSTDRGGGNQPQHF
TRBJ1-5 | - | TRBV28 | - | TGTGCCAGCAGTCTCCCCCAAGCCGGCAATCAGCCCCAGCATTTT | CASSLPQAGNQPQHF
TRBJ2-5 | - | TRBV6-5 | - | TGTGCCAGCAGAGAGGGGGGGTTGAAGACCCAGTACTTC | CASREGGLKTQYF
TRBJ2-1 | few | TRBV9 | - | TGTGCCAGCAGCCCCGGGGGGCGGGAGAAGATTTATGAGCAGTTCTTC | CASSPGGREKIYEQFF
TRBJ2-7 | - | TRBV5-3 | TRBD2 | TGTGCCAGAAGCTTAAGAGTCTGCGGGACTAGTCCCTACGAGCAGTACTTC | CARSLRVCGTSPYEQYF
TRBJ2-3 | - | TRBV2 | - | TGTGCCAGCAGTGGAGAGGGCGGGGGCTTCACAGATACGCAGTATTTT | CASSGEGGGFTDTQYF
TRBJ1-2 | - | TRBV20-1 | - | TGCAGTGCCCCGGGTGGCTACACCTTC | CSAPGGYTF
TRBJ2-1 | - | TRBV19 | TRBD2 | TGTGCCAGTAGTGCTAGCGGGAGTGTTCTCCATGAGCAGTTCTTC | CASSASGSVLHEQFF
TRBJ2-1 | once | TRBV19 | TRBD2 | TGTGCCAGTAGTCCTCTAGCGGGATTAGTCAATGAGCAGTTCTTC | CASSPLAGLVNEQFF
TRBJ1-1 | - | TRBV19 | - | TGTGCCAGTAGCCCAAAACAGGAGAGCGCTTTCTTT | CASSPKQESAFF
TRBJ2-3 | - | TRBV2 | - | TGTGCCAGCATAGACAAGAACACAGATACGCAGTATTTT | CASIDKNTDTQYF
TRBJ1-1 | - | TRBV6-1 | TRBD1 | TGTGCCAGCAGGGGACAGGTACACACTGAAGCTTTCTTT | CASRGQVHTEAFF
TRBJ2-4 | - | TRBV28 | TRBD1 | TGTGCCAGCAGTTCGGGACAGGGGGCCAACATTCAGTACTTC | CASSSGQGANIQYF
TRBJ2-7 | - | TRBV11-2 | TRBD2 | TGTGCCAGCAGCTTACGACAGGGCATCGGCGGGAGGGGCTCCTACGAGCAGTACTTC | CASSLRQGIGGRGSYEQYF